This T cell receptor beta chain was sequenced in a study of lymphopenia after photon versus proton radiotherapy. This CDR3 has 15 amino acids. The V and J ends lost 0 bases and 4 bases respectively, with 13 bases between them. The germline CDR1 and CDR2 sequences are MNHEY and SVGAGI. Assay: immunoSEQ multiplex PCR; the TCRdb copy retains only in-frame clones and omits some. The sample lists about 26,000 clones, approximately 85% seen once, with 5.2% in the top ten. This rearrangement joins TRBV6-5 to TRBJ2-7, with D uncertain. This TCR was recovered from a man aged 25-45 years with gastric cancer. This material consisted of peripheral blood, taken from a patient treated with photon-based radiotherapy. The CDR3 DNA follows: TGTGCCAGCAGTTACTCTATTCAGGATCCGTACGAGCAGTACTTC. This codes for CASSYSIQDPYEQYF.